This T cell receptor beta chain came from a study of blood T cell repertoires in COVID-19. Overall study: Sites in the United States, Italy and Spain provided acute and convalescent COVID-19 samples. Nucleic acid was either cDNA or gDNA, and it came from T cells, B-cell-depleted T cells, or PBMCs.

The protocol was immunoSEQ multiplex PCR, while the TCRdb copy is restricted to in-frame clones and leaves out a portion. The sample includes tens of thousands of clones, roughly nine tenths seen only once; the top ten take about a tenth. V gave up 0 bases and J gave up 2 bases; unmatched junction bases: 2. There are 16 residues in the CDR3. Germline CDR1 and CDR2: KGHSH and LQKENI. The specimen sequenced was peripheral blood. The clonotype was recovered from a human donor in a cohort sampled during active COVID-19. The chain carries TRBV18 and TRBJ2-5; 11 bases match TRBD2. CDR3 coding DNA: TGTGCCAGCTCACCACCACTAGCGGGGGAACAAGAGACCCAGTACTTC. Amino acids: CASSPPLAGEQETQYF. The full variable domain, in which reference TRBV18 and TRBJ2-5 provide the parts outside the CDR3, is NAGVMQNPRHLVRRRGQEARLRCSPMKGHSHVYWYRQLPEEGLKFMVYLQKENIIDESGMPKERFSAEFPKEGPSILRIQQVVRGDSAAYFCASSPPLAGEQETQYFGPGTRLLVL.